This TCR beta chain was observed in a study of cytomegalovirus exposure and HLA in healthy donors. Study results and caveats: TCR beta sequences numbering 15,000 to 20,000 were associated with HLA alleles at 0.05 false discovery rate in a later analysis. In an earlier analysis, in some 500 donors, most V segments appeared productive either ~90% or ~30% of the time. Most subjects' HLA-A and HLA-B alleles were reportedly predicted from TCR beta sequences.

The PCR had 60 Vbeta and 13 Jbeta primers. Profiling relied on immunoSEQ multiplex PCR, and the TCRdb table lists in-frame clones only, not all of them. The sample has approximately 100,000 clones; 75% to 80% are singletons. With respect to this clone: Its antigen remains unidentified.

The length of the CDR3 is 13 residues. Germline V lookup: CDR1 SSHAT, CDR2 FNYEAQ (reference sequence). Trimming stripped 3 bases from V and 6 bases from J, with 8 bases between. The TCR comes from a man in his 60s in good health and CMV-seropositive. This chain joins TRBV7-7 and TRBJ1-4; TRBD1 might be the D (5 bases). The sequencing sample was made of PBMCs. The CDR3 sequence: CASSLGPDEKLFF. CDR3 nucleotide sequence: TGTGCCAGCAGCTTGGGGCCAGATGAAAAACTGTTTTTT. The full variable domain, rest sourced from reference TRBV7-7 and TRBJ1-4, is GAGVSQSPRYKVTKRGQDVTLRCDPISSHATLYWYQQALGQGPEFLTYFNYEAQPDKSGLPSDRFSAERPEGSISTLTIQRTEQRDSAMYRCASSLGPDEKLFFGSGTQLSVL.